This TCR beta chain was observed in a study of regulatory T cells in long-lasting Graves disease. The CDR3 contains 13 residues. Trimming left V 1 base short and J 3 bases short, with 6 bases between. CDR1 is LGHDT and CDR2 is YNNKEL in the germline V gene (reference sequence). HTBI primers from iRepertoire and Arm-PCR of CDR3 regions yielded the TCR beta libraries. MiXCR, applied by TCRdb to the multiplex PCR reads, yields one record per CDR3 protein. The data hold 500,000 to 700,000 distinct CDR3 sequences, with 15% to 20% observed a single time. Whole-study findings and limits: Persistent disease showed a preference for TRBV28, TRBJ1-2 and TRBJ2-5.

Time point: newly diagnosed GD, antithyroid drugs for less than 3 months. PBMC-extracted RNA yielded the TCR library. This clonotype was counted many times. Its antigen is unidentified. The same sample was also used in a study of T cells in Graves' hyperthyroidism and ophthalmopathy.

This specimen was peripheral blood mononuclear cells (PBMCs), taken at new diagnosis, from a patient treated with antithyroid drugs. This chain joins TRBV3-1 and TRBJ1-1; D uncertain. The clonotype was recovered from a woman younger than 45 with Graves disease. The CDR3: CASSQGGDTEAFF. The CDR3 nucleotides read TGTGCCAGCAGCCAAGGGGGAGACACTGAAGCTTTCTTT.